This T cell receptor beta chain was captured by sequencing in a study of OX40 agonist ivuxolimab in advanced cancers. The table came from immunoSEQ multiplex PCR; TCRdb's copy has only in-frame clones and leaves some out. This table has approximately 28,000 clones, about 88% appearing once. V was pared by 1 base and J by 4 bases, with 0 bases of the junction left unmatched. The CDR3 is 15 amino acids. Per germline, CDR1 SGHAT and CDR2 FQNNGV. This receptor was obtained from an adult with an advanced solid tumor such as melanoma, head and neck, liver or kidney cancer. The input for sequencing was CD4+ or CD8+ T cells sorted from blood, taken in a trial of the OX40 agonist ivuxolimab. The chain couples TRBV11-2 to TRBJ2-1, with 11 bases that match TRBD2. The CDR3, as DNA: TGTGCCAGCAGCTTAGGACTAGCGGGGTACAATGAGCAGTTCTTC. Amino acids: CASSLGLAGYNEQFF.